Shown below are 27 T cell receptor beta chains from a single sample sequenced in a study of Ad26.COV2.S vaccination and SARS-CoV-2 variants. Some clones are missing from TCRdb's copy, which holds only in-frame ones; the method was immunoSEQ multiplex PCR. The table lists approximately 280,000 clones, about 89% of them singletons, with roughly 3.5% in the top ten. The treatment was: around 19 received Ad26.COV2.S at low or high dose, single or two shots; 5 received placebo; per-sample allocation not given. Material that was analyzed had been drawn on day 63 after the first vaccine or placebo injection. The specimen comprised peripheral blood, sampled in a trial of Ad26.COV2.S vaccine versus placebo. These receptors were taken from a person between 18 and 65 years old who received the Ad26.COV2.S COVID-19 vaccine or a placebo.

This chain connects TRBV11-2 to TRBJ2-7; 9 bases map to TRBD2. V shed 5 bases, J shed 6 bases, and the junction held 11 bases outside the gene matches. This CDR3 comprises 15 residues. Germline-derived CDR1 and CDR2 are SGHAT and FQNNGV. The CDR3 DNA sequence: TGTGCCAGCAGCCGAGTCCGCGGGAGGGCCCGCGAGCAGTACTTC. This gives the protein CASSRVRGRAREQYF.

This clone appeared once. This sequence joins TRBV18 and TRBJ1-1; D is undetermined. Germline assignment: CDR1 KGHSH and CDR2 LQKENI. The CDR3 has 15 amino acids. V was trimmed by 2 bases and J by 1 base, leaving 11 bases between them. DNA for the CDR3: TGTGCCAGCTCACCAAATAGGGTGGAGAACACTGAAGCTTTCTTT. Translated, it gives CASSPNRVENTEAFF. Based on the CDR3 plus reference TRBV18 and TRBJ1-1, the full variable domain is NAGVMQNPRHLVRRRGQEARLRCSPMKGHSHVYWYRQLPEEGLKFMVYLQKENIIDESGMPKERFSAEFPKEGPSILRIQQVVRGDSAAYFCASSPNRVENTEAFFGQGTRLTVV.

With respect to this clone: Germline and junction disagree at one end, which may indicate a read error. This chain joins TRBV7-7 and TRBJ2-2; a possible D gene is TRBD2 (5 bases). The CDR3 is made up of 16 amino acids. Germline V CDR1 and CDR2: SSHAT, FNYEAQ (reference sequence). CDR3 DNA: TGTGCTAGCAGCTTAGCGTCCTCAGTAAACACCGGGGAGCTGTTTTTT. Translating gives CASSLASSVNTGELFF.

This clone was detected only once. The CDR3 DNA reads as TGTGCCAGCAGCTTCCGTGACGGGACCTACGAGCAGTACTTC. Protein product: CASSFRDGTYEQYF. This sequence joins TRBV5-5 and TRBJ2-7; D perhaps matches TRBD2 (5 bases). The V end was cut by 2 bases, the J end by 2 bases, with 11 bases between. Germline assignment: CDR1 SGHKS and CDR2 YYEKEE (reference sequence). The CDR3 contains 14 residues. Full variable domain (rest looked up from reference TRBV5-5 and TRBJ2-7): DAGVTQSPTHLIKTRGQQVTLRCSPISGHKSVSWYQQVLGQGPQFIFQYYEKEERGRGNFPDRFSARQFPNYSSELNVNALLLGDSALYLCASSFRDGTYEQYFGPGTRLTVT.

The chain employs TRBV12-3 or TRBV12-4 and TRBJ2-1, with D possibly being TRBD2 (5 bases). Trimming removed 4 bases from V and 8 bases from J, with 12 bases in between. The CDR3 has 13 residues. CDR3 amino acids: CASSSLGGDEQFF. The CDR3 DNA reads TGTGCCAGCAGTTCCCTAGGAGGTGATGAGCAGTTCTTC.

The chain has TRBV21-1 and TRBJ1-5. TRBV21-1 is a documented pseudogene. The CDR3 length is 14 residues. Here the CDR3 DNA reads TGTGCCAGCAGCAAATCACGTAGATATCAGCCCCAGCATTTT. This gives the protein CASSKSRRYQPQHF.

V and J are TRBV7-9 and TRBJ2-6; no definite D call. Germline V gene sequence: CDR1 SEHNR, CDR2 FQNEAQ (reference sequence). Deletions cut 8 bases from V and 0 bases from J, with 5 bases between. The CDR3 extends over 13 amino acids. CDR3 nucleotide sequence: TGTGCCAGCCAGGTCTCTGGGGCCAACGTCCTGACTTTC. Amino acids: CASQVSGANVLTF. Full variable domain (remainder filled in from reference TRBV7-9 and TRBJ2-6): DTGVSQNPRHKITKRGQNVTFRCDPISEHNRLYWYRQTLGQGPEFLTYFQNEAQLEKSRLLSDRFSAERPKGSFSTLEIQRTEQGDSAMYLCASQVSGANVLTFGAGSRLTVL.

The chain links TRBV27 to TRBJ2-7, with D perhaps TRBD2 (6 bases). This CDR3 has 15 residues. V was cut by 2 bases and J by 3 bases, with 14 bases left in between. Per the germline V gene, CDR1 is MNHEY and CDR2 is SMNVEV (reference sequence). As DNA, the CDR3 is TGTGCCAGCAGTTTAGCGGGTTCCGGGGGCTACGAGCAGTACTTC. Residues: CASSLAGSGGYEQYF.

V usage is TRBV5-1 and J usage is TRBJ2-3; 8 nucleotides match TRBD2. J was trimmed by 3 bases and V by 4 bases; bases with no gene match: 4. The CDR3 loop spans 14 amino acids. The germline V gene encodes CDR1 SGHRS and CDR2 YFSETQ. The CDR3: CASSHGLATDTQYF. CDR3 DNA sequence: TGCGCCAGCAGCCATGGACTAGCAACAGATACGCAGTATTTT.

The genes are TRBV19 and TRBJ1-2, with a tentative D call TRBD1 (5 bases). The CDR3 spans 13 residues. Germline lookup yields CDR1 LNHDA and CDR2 SQIVND (reference sequence). V gave up 6 bases and J gave up 2 bases, with 10 bases separating them. The CDR3 DNA follows: TGTGCCAGTAGGATGACAGTCAACTATGGCTACACCTTC. Translating gives CASRMTVNYGYTF. The complete variable domain, with remaining parts taken from reference TRBV19 and TRBJ1-2, reads DGGITQSPKYLFRKEGQNVTLSCEQNLNHDAMYWYRQDPGQGLRLIYYSQIVNDFQKGDIAEGYSVSREKKESFPLTVTSAQKNPTAFYLCASRMTVNYGYTFGSGTRLTVV.

The CDR3 spells CASSLVVGGLGYTF. The DNA of the CDR3 is TGTGCCAGCAGTTTGGTTGTAGGGGGGCTTGGCTACACCTTC. The chain joins TRBV28 to TRBJ1-2; D possibly corresponds to TRBD1 (6 bases). Trimming stripped 3 bases from V and 7 bases from J, with 15 bases between. This CDR3 contains 14 residues. Per germline, CDR1 MDHEN and CDR2 SYDVKM.

The CDR3 is CASRKQGSHRELFF. For the CDR3, the DNA is TGTGCCAGCAGGAAACAGGGGAGCCATCGGGAGCTGTTTTTT. The chain is built from TRBV11-2 and TRBJ2-2, with TRBD1 matching 7 bases. The CDR3 sequence is 14 residues long. Germline values: CDR1 SGHAT, CDR2 FQNNGV. V dropped 6 bases and J dropped 9; count of bases not matched to a gene: 10. The full variable domain, with the rest looked up from reference TRBV11-2 and TRBJ2-2, is EAGVAQSPRYKIIEKRQSVAFWCNPISGHATLYWYQQILGQGPKLLIQFQNNGVVDDSQLPKDRFSAERLKGVDSTLKIQPAKLEDSAVYLCASRKQGSHRELFFGEGSRLTVL.

The gene calls are TRBV19 and TRBJ1-1; no clear D gene. Per the germline V gene, CDR1 is LNHDA and CDR2 is SQIVND (reference sequence). The CDR3 has 13 residues. Between the trimmed V and J ends, which lost 6 bases and 0 bases, there was a span of 8 bases. CDR3 in amino acids: CASRDQVNTEAFF. CDR3 coding DNA: TGTGCCAGTAGGGATCAGGTGAACACTGAAGCTTTCTTT.

This clone was seen a few times. CDR3 region: CASSLGGSGGYTF. CDR3 DNA: TGTGCCAGCAGCCTTGGGGGGTCAGGGGGCTACACCTTC. This rearrangement joins TRBV3-1 (or the pseudogene TRBV3-2) to TRBJ1-2, with a weak D call TRBD1 (5 bases). Trimming left V 4 bases short and J 8 bases short, with 14 bases between. Germline-derived CDR1 and CDR2 are LGHDT and YNNKEL (reference sequence). This CDR3 contains 13 residues.

V is TRBV2 and J is TRBJ2-7; TRBD1 matches 10 bases. This CDR3 has 14 amino acids. J gave up 3 bases and V 6 bases, and 5 bases lay outside the gene matches. Germline V gene sequence: CDR1 SNHLY, CDR2 FYNNEI. The chain's CDR3 is CASSGTGAGYEQYF. The CDR3 DNA sequence: TGTGCCAGCAGCGGGACAGGGGCGGGCTACGAGCAGTACTTC.

The chain links TRBV6-2 or TRBV6-3 to TRBJ1-1; no reliable D call. V lost 4 bases and J lost 4, with 7 bases in between. The CDR3 has 12 residues. Germline values: CDR1 MNHEY, CDR2 SVGEGT. This chain's CDR3 is CASSFRGTEAFF. For the CDR3, the DNA is TGTGCCAGCAGTTTTCGGGGCACTGAAGCTTTCTTT.

This chain connects TRBV28 to TRBJ1-4, with 11 nucleotides matching TRBD1. The CDR3 contains 16 residues. V gave up 3 bases and J gave up 7 bases; unmatched junction bases: 7. CDR1 MDHEN and CDR2 SYDVKM come from the germline V gene. The CDR3, as DNA: TGTGCCAGCAGTTTCGTAGCCGGGACAGGGGGTGAAAAACTGTTTTTT. It translates to CASSFVAGTGGEKLFF.

The chain couples TRBV11-1 to TRBJ2-2; TRBD2 is a possible D gene (5 bases). V dropped 8 bases and J dropped 1 base, with 14 bases sitting between them. This CDR3 comprises 15 residues. Germline V lookup: CDR1 SGHAT, CDR2 FQDESV (reference sequence). CDR3 amino acids: CASGRVRGNTGELFF. The DNA for the CDR3 is TGTGCCAGCGGACGAGTCCGGGGGAACACCGGGGAGCTGTTTTTT. The full variable domain, rest sourced from reference TRBV11-1 and TRBJ2-2, is EAEVAQSPRYKITEKSQAVAFWCDPISGHATLYWYRQILGQGPELLVQFQDESVVDDSQLPKDRFSAERLKGVDSTLKIQPAELGDSAMYLCASGRVRGNTGELFFGEGSRLTVL.

This rearrangement joins TRBV5-4 to TRBJ2-3; possible D gene TRBD2, 5 bases. Per germline, CDR1 SGHNT and CDR2 YYREEE (reference sequence). This CDR3 is 14 amino acids long. Trimming cost V 0 bases and J 4 bases, with 9 bases left between them. The CDR3 DNA reads TGTGCCAGCAGCTTGGGAGGGCTTCCAGATACGCAGTATTTT. It codes for CASSLGGLPDTQYF.

The rearrangement uses TRBV5-4 and TRBJ2-1; possibly TRBD2 for D (6 bases). The germline V gene has CDR1 SGHNT and CDR2 YYREEE (reference sequence). V lost 4 bases and J lost 9, with 20 bases in between. The CDR3 covers 15 residues. CDR3 nucleotide sequence: TGTGCCAGCAGCCGAGCGGGTCCCAATGAACCTGAGCAGTTCTTC. This encodes CASSRAGPNEPEQFF.

The chain joins TRBV27 to TRBJ1-4; TRBD1 matches at 9 bases. This CDR3 contains 12 residues. Germline assignment: CDR1 MNHEY and CDR2 SMNVEV (reference sequence). CDR3 amino acids: CSTGGVGEKLFF. CDR3 in DNA: TGTTCTACAGGGGGCGTAGGTGAAAAACTGTTTTTT.

CDR3: CASSFADRGYGYTF. As DNA, the CDR3 is TGTGCCAGTAGTTTCGCGGACAGGGGGTATGGCTACACCTTC. The chain is built from TRBV19 and TRBJ1-2; TRBD1 agrees at 10 bases. Trimming removed 5 bases from V and 5 bases from J; junction bases left unmatched: 5. The CDR3 covers 14 residues. Germline CDR1 reads LNHDA; CDR2 reads SQIVND (reference sequence).

This chain links TRBV10-3 with TRBJ2-1; D gene unclear. The CDR3 covers 15 residues. Germline-derived CDR1 and CDR2 are ENHRY and SYGVKD. V lost 4 bases and J lost 0, with 10 bases in between. The CDR3 DNA follows: TGTGCCATCAGTGGAGCTGGGGACTCCTACAATGAGCAGTTCTTC. Its translation is CAISGAGDSYNEQFF.

This chain links TRBV6-2 or TRBV6-3 with TRBJ2-7; 9 positions match TRBD1. CDR3 length equals 13 residues. J was trimmed by 4 bases and V by 4 bases; bases with no gene match: 2. CDR1 and CDR2 (germline): MNHEY, SVGEGT. The CDR3 DNA is TGTGCCAGCAGTTCGGGACAGGGATACGAGCAGTACTTC. Encoded protein: CASSSGQGYEQYF.

CDR3 amino acids: CASKTTGFAEQYF. The CDR3 nucleotides read TGTGCCAGCAAAACGACAGGTTTTGCCGAGCAGTACTTC. V gene TRBV5-5 combines with J gene TRBJ2-7, with a weak D call TRBD1 (6 bases). Germline V gives CDR1 SGHKS, CDR2 YYEKEE (reference sequence). V lost 6 bases and J lost 6, with 16 bases in between. This CDR3 has 13 amino acids.

The chain has TRBV19 and TRBJ2-2; 8 bases line up with TRBD1. The CDR3 length is 14 residues. Trimming cost V 6 bases and J 5 bases; bases outside gene matches: 5. CDR1 and CDR2 from the germline V gene are LNHDA and SQIVND (reference sequence). CDR3 region: CASSYDRGTGELFF. The CDR3 DNA reads as TGTGCCAGTAGCTACGACAGGGGAACCGGGGAGCTGTTTTTT.

The chain employs TRBV6-6 and TRBJ2-1, with 7 nucleotides matching TRBD1. CDR3 length: 16 residues. Germline trimming cut 6 bases from V and 7 bases from J; bases unmatched to any gene: 15. Germline V gene sequence: CDR1 MNHNY, CDR2 SVGAGI (reference sequence). This chain's CDR3 is CASSSLEGGQGNEQFF. The CDR3 DNA follows: TGTGCCAGCAGCTCTCTTGAAGGGGGCCAGGGGAATGAGCAGTTCTTC.